One TCR beta chain is described in this entry. The data derive from a study of somatic mutations in cytotoxic T cells in rheumatoid arthritis. Measured with immunoSEQ multiplex PCR; TCRdb has only the in-frame clones, and not every one. This table holds a few thousand clones, 60% to 75% found once. V was trimmed by 3 bases and J by 0 bases, leaving 9 bases between them. The CDR3 spans 15 residues. Per germline, CDR1 ENHRY and CDR2 SYGVKD. The receptor was derived from a woman between 18 and 29 years old with rheumatoid arthritis. Sequenced sample: CD8+ T cells sorted from synovial fluid. J is TRBJ2-1 and V is TRBV10-3; a weak D match, TRBD2 (7 bases). DNA of the CDR3: TGTGCCATCAGTGAAGGGGGGGACTCCTACAATGAGCAGTTCTTC. Protein sequence: CAISEGGDSYNEQFF.